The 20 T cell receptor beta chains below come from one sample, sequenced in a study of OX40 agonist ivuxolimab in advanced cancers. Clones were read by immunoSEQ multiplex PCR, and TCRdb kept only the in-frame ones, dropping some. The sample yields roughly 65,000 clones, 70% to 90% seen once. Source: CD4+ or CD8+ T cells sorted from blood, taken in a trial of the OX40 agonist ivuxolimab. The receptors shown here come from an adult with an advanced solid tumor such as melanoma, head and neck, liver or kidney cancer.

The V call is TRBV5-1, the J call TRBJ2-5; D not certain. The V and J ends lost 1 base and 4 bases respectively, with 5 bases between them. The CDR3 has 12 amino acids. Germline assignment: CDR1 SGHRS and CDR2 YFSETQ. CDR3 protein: CASSLPRETQYF. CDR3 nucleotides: TGCGCCAGCAGCTTGCCGCGAGAGACCCAGTACTTC.

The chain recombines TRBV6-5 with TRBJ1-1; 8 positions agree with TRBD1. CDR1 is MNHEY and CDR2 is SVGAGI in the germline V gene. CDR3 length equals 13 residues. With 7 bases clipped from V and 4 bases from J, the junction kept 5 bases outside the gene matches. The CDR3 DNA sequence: TGTGCCAGCACCCTAACAGGGGGCACTGAAGCTTTCTTT. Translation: CASTLTGGTEAFF.

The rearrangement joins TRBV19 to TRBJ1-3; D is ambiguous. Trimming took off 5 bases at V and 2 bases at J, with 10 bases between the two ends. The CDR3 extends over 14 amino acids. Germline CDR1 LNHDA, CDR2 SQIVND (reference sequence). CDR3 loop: CASSPLTTGNTIYF. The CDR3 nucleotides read TGTGCCAGTAGTCCCCTCACCACTGGAAACACCATATATTTT.

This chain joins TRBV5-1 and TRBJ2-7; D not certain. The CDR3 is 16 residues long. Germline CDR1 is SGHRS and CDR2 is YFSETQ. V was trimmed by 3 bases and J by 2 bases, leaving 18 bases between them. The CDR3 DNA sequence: TGCGCCAGCAGCTCCGGCCTGGTTGGGGAACCCTACGAGCAGTACTTC. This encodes CASSSGLVGEPYEQYF. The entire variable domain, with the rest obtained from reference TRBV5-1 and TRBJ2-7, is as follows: KAGVTQTPRYLIKTRGQQVTLSCSPISGHRSVSWYQQTPGQGLQFLFEYFSETQRNKGNFPGRFSGRQFSNSRSEMNVSTLELGDSALYLCASSSGLVGEPYEQYFGPGTRLTVT.

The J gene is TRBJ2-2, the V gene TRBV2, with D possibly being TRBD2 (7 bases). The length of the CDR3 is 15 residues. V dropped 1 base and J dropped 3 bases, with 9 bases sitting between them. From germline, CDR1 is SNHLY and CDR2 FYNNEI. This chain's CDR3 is CASSEGGGHTGELFF. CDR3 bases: TGTGCCAGCAGTGAAGGGGGGGGCCACACCGGGGAGCTGTTTTTT. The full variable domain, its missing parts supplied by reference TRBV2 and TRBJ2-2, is EPEVTQTPSHQVTQMGQEVILRCVPISNHLYFYWYRQILGQKVEFLVSFYNNEISEKSEIFDDQFSVERPDGSNFTLKIRSTKLEDSAMYFCASSEGGGHTGELFFGEGSRLTVL.

CDR3 in amino acids: CAWRGLYNEQFF. The DNA for the CDR3 is TGTGCCTGGAGGGGCCTTTACAATGAGCAGTTCTTC. The chain recombines TRBV30 with TRBJ2-1; D is ambiguous. The CDR3 contains 12 residues. Germline CDR1 reads GTSNPN; CDR2 reads SVGIG (reference sequence). Deletions cut 3 bases from V and 4 bases from J, with 7 bases between.

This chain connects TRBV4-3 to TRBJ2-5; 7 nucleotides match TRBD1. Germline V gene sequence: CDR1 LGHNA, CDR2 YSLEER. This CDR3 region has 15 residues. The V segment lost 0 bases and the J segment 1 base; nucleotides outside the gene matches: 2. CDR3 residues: CASSQDGDSQETQYF. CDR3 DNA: TGCGCCAGCAGCCAAGATGGGGACAGCCAAGAGACCCAGTACTTC.

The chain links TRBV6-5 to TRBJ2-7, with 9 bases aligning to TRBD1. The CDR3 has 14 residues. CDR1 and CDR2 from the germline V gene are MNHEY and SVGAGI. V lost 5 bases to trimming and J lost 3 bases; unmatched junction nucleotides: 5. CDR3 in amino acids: CASSPLDRGYEQYF. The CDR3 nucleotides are TGTGCCAGCAGTCCCTTGGACAGGGGCTACGAGCAGTACTTC.

For the CDR3, the DNA is TGTGCCAGCAGCTTGGCTCTCGACAGTGCCACTGAAGCTTTCTTT. Translating gives CASSLALDSATEAFF. V and J are TRBV5-4 and TRBJ1-1; a possible D gene is TRBD1 (5 bases). CDR3 length equals 15 residues. The germline gives CDR1 SGHNT, CDR2 YYREEE (reference sequence). The V gene lost 0 bases and the J gene lost 4 bases, with 13 bases spanning the gap.

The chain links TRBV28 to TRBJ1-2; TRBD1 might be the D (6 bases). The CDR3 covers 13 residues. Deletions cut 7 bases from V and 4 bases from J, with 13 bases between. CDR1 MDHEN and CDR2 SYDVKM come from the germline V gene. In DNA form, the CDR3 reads TGTGCCAGCACCACGCAGGGGCCCTATGGCTACACCTTC. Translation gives CASTTQGPYGYTF.

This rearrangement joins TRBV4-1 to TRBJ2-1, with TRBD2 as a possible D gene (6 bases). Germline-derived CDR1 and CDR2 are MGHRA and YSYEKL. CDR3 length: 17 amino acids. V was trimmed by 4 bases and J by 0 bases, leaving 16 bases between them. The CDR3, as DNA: TGCGCCAGCAGCCGAGCTCCTAGCGCCGGCTCCTACAATGAGCAGTTCTTC. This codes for CASSRAPSAGSYNEQFF.

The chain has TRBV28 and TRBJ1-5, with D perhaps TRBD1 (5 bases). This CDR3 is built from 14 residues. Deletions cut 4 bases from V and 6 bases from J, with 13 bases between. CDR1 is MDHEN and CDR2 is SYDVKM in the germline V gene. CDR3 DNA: TGTGCCAGCAGTTATGAGGCTGGGGGTCAGCCCCAGCATTTT. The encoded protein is CASSYEAGGQPQHF.

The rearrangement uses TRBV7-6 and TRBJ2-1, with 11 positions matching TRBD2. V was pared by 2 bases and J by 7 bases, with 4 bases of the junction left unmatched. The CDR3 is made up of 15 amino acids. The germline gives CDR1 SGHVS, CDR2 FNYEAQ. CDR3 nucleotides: TGTGCCAGCAGCTTAACGACTAGCGGGATGAATGAGCAGTTCTTC. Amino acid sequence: CASSLTTSGMNEQFF.

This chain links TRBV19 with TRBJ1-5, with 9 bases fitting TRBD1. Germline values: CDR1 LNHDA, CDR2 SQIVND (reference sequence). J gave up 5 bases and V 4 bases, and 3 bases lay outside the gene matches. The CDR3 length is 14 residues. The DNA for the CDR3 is TGTGCCAGTAGTAAGCGACAGGGGGATCAGCCCCAGCATTTT. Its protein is CASSKRQGDQPQHF.

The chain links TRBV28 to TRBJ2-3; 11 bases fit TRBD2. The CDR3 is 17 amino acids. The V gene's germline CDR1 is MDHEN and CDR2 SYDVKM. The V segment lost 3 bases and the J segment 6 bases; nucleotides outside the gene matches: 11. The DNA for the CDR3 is TGTGCCAGCAGTTTTCCTCGGGGAACTAGCGGGAGTGATACGCAGTATTTT. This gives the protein CASSFPRGTSGSDTQYF.

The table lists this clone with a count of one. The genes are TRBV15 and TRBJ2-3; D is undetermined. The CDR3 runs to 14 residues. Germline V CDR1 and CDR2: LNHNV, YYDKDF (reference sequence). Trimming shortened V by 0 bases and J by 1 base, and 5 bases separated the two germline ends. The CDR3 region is CATSRDGRTDTQYF. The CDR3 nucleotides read TGTGCCACCAGCAGAGATGGGCGCACAGATACGCAGTATTTT.

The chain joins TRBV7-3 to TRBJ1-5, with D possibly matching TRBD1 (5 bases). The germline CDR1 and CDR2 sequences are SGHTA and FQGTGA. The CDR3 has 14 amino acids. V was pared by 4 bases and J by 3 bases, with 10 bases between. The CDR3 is CASSSRDPNQPQHF. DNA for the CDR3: TGTGCCAGCAGCTCCCGGGACCCCAATCAGCCCCAGCATTTT.

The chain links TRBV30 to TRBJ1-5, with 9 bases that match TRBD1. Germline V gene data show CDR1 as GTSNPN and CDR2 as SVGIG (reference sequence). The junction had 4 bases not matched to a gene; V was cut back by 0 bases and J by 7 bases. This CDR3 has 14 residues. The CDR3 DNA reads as TGTGCCTGGAGTGTAAAGGGGACAGGGCAGCCCCAGCATTTT. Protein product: CAWSVKGTGQPQHF.

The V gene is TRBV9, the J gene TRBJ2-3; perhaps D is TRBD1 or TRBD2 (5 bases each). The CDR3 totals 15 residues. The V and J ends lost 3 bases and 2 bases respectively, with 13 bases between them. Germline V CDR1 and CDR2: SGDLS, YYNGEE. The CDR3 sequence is CASSGPSGHTDTQYF. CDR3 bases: TGTGCCAGCAGCGGACCGAGCGGACACACAGATACGCAGTATTTT.

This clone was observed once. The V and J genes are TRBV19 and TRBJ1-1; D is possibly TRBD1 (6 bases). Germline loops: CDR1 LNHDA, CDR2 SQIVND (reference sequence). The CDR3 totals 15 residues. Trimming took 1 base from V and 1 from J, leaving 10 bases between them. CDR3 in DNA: TGTGCCAGTAGTATAGCTGGAGGGGGGAACACTGAAGCTTTCTTT. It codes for CASSIAGGGNTEAFF.